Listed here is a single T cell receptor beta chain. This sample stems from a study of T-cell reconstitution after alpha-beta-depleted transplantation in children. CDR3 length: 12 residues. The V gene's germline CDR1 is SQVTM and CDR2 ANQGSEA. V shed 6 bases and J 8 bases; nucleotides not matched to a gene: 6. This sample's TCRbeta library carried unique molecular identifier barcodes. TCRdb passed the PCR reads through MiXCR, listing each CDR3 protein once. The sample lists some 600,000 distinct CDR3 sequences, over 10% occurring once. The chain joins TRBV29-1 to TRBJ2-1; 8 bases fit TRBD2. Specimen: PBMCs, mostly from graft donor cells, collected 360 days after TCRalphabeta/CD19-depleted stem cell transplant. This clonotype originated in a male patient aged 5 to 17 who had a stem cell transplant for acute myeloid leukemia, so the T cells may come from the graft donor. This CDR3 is CSVREEVYEQFF. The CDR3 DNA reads TGCAGCGTGCGGGAGGAAGTGTATGAGCAGTTCTTC.